The 27 T cell receptor beta chains below were found in one sample sequenced in a study of cytomegalovirus exposure and HLA in healthy donors. PCR employed 60 Vbeta and 13 Jbeta primers. Clones were read by immunoSEQ multiplex PCR, and TCRdb kept only the in-frame ones, dropping some. This table has over 100,000 clones, around 72% appearing once. Sequencing used PBMCs. The receptors derive from a man aged 45-65 years in good health and CMV-seropositive.

This clone has just a few counts. The genes are TRBV2 and TRBJ2-7; TRBD2 might be the D (6 bases). CDR1 and CDR2 from the germline V gene are SNHLY and FYNNEI. The CDR3 totals 13 residues. Trimming took 6 bases from V and 2 from J, leaving 11 bases between them. CDR3 nucleotide sequence: TGTGCCAGCAGGGGACTCGCAACCTACGAGCAGTACTTC. The encoded protein is CASRGLATYEQYF.

The chain combines TRBV29-1 with TRBJ2-7; a weak D match, TRBD1 (6 bases). This CDR3 has 14 amino acids. Germline lookup yields CDR1 SQVTM and CDR2 ANQGSEA. The V end lost 7 bases, the J end lost 0 bases, and 16 bases lay between the germline ends. The CDR3 sequence is CSAISTGSSYEQYF. The CDR3 DNA reads as TGCAGCGCGATTTCGACAGGCAGCTCCTACGAGCAGTACTTC.

CDR3 bases: TGTGCCAGCAGCCTGAAGGGAGGAGGGAGGGGGGGTTTAGAGACCCAGTACTTC. Its protein is CASSLKGGGRGGLETQYF. V usage is TRBV11-2 and J usage is TRBJ2-5; tentative D call: TRBD2 (7 bases). V lost 5 bases and J lost 4, with 26 bases in between. CDR3 size: 18 residues. In germline, CDR1 is SGHAT, CDR2 FQNNGV.

The V call is TRBV5-1, the J call TRBJ2-7, with a weak D call TRBD1 (5 bases). Germline loops: CDR1 SGHRS, CDR2 YFSETQ. V lost 4 bases and J 3 bases, leaving 11 bases between the germline ends. CDR3 length equals 13 residues. CDR3 in amino acids: CASSGPTVYEQYF. The CDR3 bases are TGCGCCAGCAGCGGTCCGACAGTCTACGAGCAGTACTTC.

This clone occurred many times. The chain combines TRBV5-1 with TRBJ2-7, with TRBD1 matching over 7 bases. After removal of 4 bases from V and 0 bases from J, the junction contained 7 bases not matched to a gene. The CDR3 is 15 amino acids. Germline V gene sequence: CDR1 SGHRS, CDR2 YFSETQ. The CDR3 reads CASSHRDSLSYEQYF. Here the CDR3 DNA reads TGCGCCAGCAGCCACCGGGACAGCCTCTCCTACGAGCAGTACTTC. The full variable domain, rest sourced from reference TRBV5-1 and TRBJ2-7, is KAGVTQTPRYLIKTRGQQVTLSCSPISGHRSVSWYQQTPGQGLQFLFEYFSETQRNKGNFPGRFSGRQFSNSRSEMNVSTLELGDSALYLCASSHRDSLSYEQYFGPGTRLTVT.

The chain is built from TRBV19 and TRBJ1-2, with 9 bases lining up with TRBD1. The germline V gene encodes CDR1 LNHDA and CDR2 SQIVND (reference sequence). The ends lost 6 bases at V and 4 bases at J; junction bases unmatched: 15. This CDR3 comprises 17 residues. CDR3 amino acids: CASRRMPGQGMIYGYTF. Here the CDR3 DNA reads TGTGCCAGTAGGAGGATGCCGGGACAGGGTATGATCTATGGCTACACCTTC.

This clone was counted between two and nine times. The sample has other DNA sequences that encode this CDR3 too. The DNA of the CDR3 is TGTGCCAGCAGCTTAGCGACAGGGGGCTACGAGCAGTACTTC. Translation: CASSLATGGYEQYF. This rearrangement joins TRBV11-2 to TRBJ2-7, with 9 bases that match TRBD1. Trimming took 1 base from V and 3 from J; bases not matched to a gene: 1. Per the germline V gene, CDR1 is SGHAT and CDR2 is FQNNGV. The CDR3 runs to 14 residues. The full variable domain, with the rest looked up from reference TRBV11-2 and TRBJ2-7, is EAGVAQSPRYKIIEKRQSVAFWCNPISGHATLYWYQQILGQGPKLLIQFQNNGVVDDSQLPKDRFSAERLKGVDSTLKIQPAKLEDSAVYLCASSLATGGYEQYFGPGTRLTVT.

The V gene is TRBV18, the J gene TRBJ1-1; possible D gene TRBD1, 6 bases. There are 15 residues in the CDR3. Germline loops: CDR1 KGHSH, CDR2 LQKENI. The V end lost 1 base, the J end lost 4 bases, and 13 bases lay between the germline ends. The chain's CDR3 is CASSPQGDGVTEAFF. CDR3 sequence (DNA): TGTGCCAGCTCACCACAGGGGGATGGAGTCACTGAAGCTTTCTTT.

The chain uses TRBV4-1 and TRBJ1-5, with D unclear. This CDR3 contains 15 residues. The germline V and J ends were trimmed by 1 base and 6 bases, with 13 bases remaining between them. The germline CDR1 and CDR2 sequences are MGHRA and YSYEKL. CDR3 in DNA: TGCGCCAGCAGCCAAGGGTTGAGCGGGAGTCAGCCCCAGCATTTT. Translation gives CASSQGLSGSQPQHF.

In this sample, this clone turned up once. The rearrangement joins TRBV19 to TRBJ2-1; tentatively, D is TRBD2 (6 bases). There are 17 residues in the CDR3. Trimming left V 1 base short and J 2 bases short, with 15 bases between. Germline V gives CDR1 LNHDA, CDR2 SQIVND (reference sequence). DNA of the CDR3: TGTGCCAGTAGTATAGGTGGAGCTAGCGAGACCTACAATGAGCAGTTCTTC. It encodes CASSIGGASETYNEQFF.

J is TRBJ2-2 and V is TRBV5-1, with 8 bases fitting TRBD1. Losses at the gene ends were 6 bases for V and 4 bases for J; bases not matched to a gene: 11. Germline lookup yields CDR1 SGHRS and CDR2 YFSETQ. The CDR3 loop spans 16 amino acids. Here the CDR3 reads CASNARTGFSTGELFF. CDR3 coding DNA: TGCGCCAGCAACGCGAGGACAGGGTTCAGCACCGGGGAGCTGTTTTTT.

The chain combines TRBV5-1 with TRBJ2-5, with 8 bases matching TRBD1. V dropped 4 bases and J dropped 2; count of bases not matched to a gene: 10. Germline CDR1 is SGHRS and CDR2 is YFSETQ. The CDR3 runs to 16 residues. This CDR3 is CASSPRSQGAQETQYF. For the CDR3, the DNA is TGCGCCAGCAGCCCCAGGTCGCAGGGGGCTCAAGAGACCCAGTACTTC.

To note about this clone: The sample carries other DNA sequences with the same CDR3. CDR3 in DNA: TGTGCCAGCAGCTTGGCAGGGTATGGCTACACCTTC. Its protein product is CASSLAGYGYTF. The rearrangement joins TRBV5-6 to TRBJ1-2; weak D call: TRBD1 (5 bases). Germline loops: CDR1 SGHDT, CDR2 YYEEEE. The V end lost 0 bases, the J end lost 5 bases, and 5 bases lay between the germline ends. The CDR3 has 12 residues.

This clone turned up a few times. The rearrangement joins TRBV7-8 to TRBJ1-4, with D unclear. This CDR3 has 12 amino acids. Per germline, CDR1 SGHVS and CDR2 FQNEAQ. Trimming removed 6 bases at V and 8 bases at J, with 10 bases between. The CDR3 is CASSPGVEKLFF. The CDR3 coding sequence is TGTGCCAGCAGTCCCGGGGTGGAAAAACTGTTTTTT.

This chain joins TRBV5-1 and TRBJ2-3; 13 bases fit TRBD2. CDR1 SGHRS and CDR2 YFSETQ come from the germline V gene. The CDR3 sequence is 17 residues long. Losses at the gene ends were 4 bases for V and 0 bases for J; bases not matched to a gene: 5. The CDR3 DNA is TGCGCCAGCAGCCGGACTAGCGGGGGCACTAGCACAGATACGCAGTATTTT. It yields the protein CASSRTSGGTSTDTQYF.

V usage is TRBV7-9 and J usage is TRBJ2-1; D call uncertain. In germline, CDR1 is SEHNR, CDR2 FQNEAQ (reference sequence). The CDR3 runs 14 residues. Trimming shortened V by 5 bases and J by 4 bases, and 12 bases separated the two germline ends. The CDR3 coding sequence is TGTGCCAGCAGCCGAGACTTGATATACAATGAGCAGTTCTTC. This gives the protein CASSRDLIYNEQFF.

The chain employs TRBV11-2 and TRBJ1-1; D is possibly TRBD1 (5 bases). The germline gives CDR1 SGHAT, CDR2 FQNNGV. Trimming stripped 3 bases from V and 1 base from J, with 9 bases between. There are 14 residues in the CDR3. The CDR3 loop reads CASSFGHPNTEAFF. CDR3 nucleotides: TGTGCCAGCAGCTTTGGACACCCGAACACTGAAGCTTTCTTT.

The CDR3 bases are TGTGCCAGCAGCTCTCTAGCGGGGGGGCTGCATGAGCAGTTCTTC. This translates into CASSSLAGGLHEQFF. The chain uses TRBV5-6 and TRBJ2-1; TRBD2 aligns across 12 bases. CDR1 is SGHDT and CDR2 is YYEEEE in the germline V gene. With 3 bases clipped from V and 8 bases from J, the junction kept 6 bases outside the gene matches. The CDR3 consists of 15 residues.

This clone came up a few times. The CDR3 sequence is CASSTGQGADQPQHF. CDR3 nucleotide sequence: TGTGCCAGCAGCACCGGACAGGGGGCGGACCAGCCCCAGCATTTT. This chain joins TRBV5-5 and TRBJ1-5, with TRBD1 matching 11 bases. V was pared by 4 bases and J by 7 bases, with 7 bases of the junction left unmatched. Per germline, CDR1 SGHKS and CDR2 YYEKEE (reference sequence). The CDR3 loop spans 15 amino acids.

The chain recombines TRBV5-1 with TRBJ1-1; TRBD1 aligns across 7 bases. Trimming removed 0 bases from V and 0 bases from J; junction bases left unmatched: 8. The V gene's germline CDR1 is SGHRS and CDR2 YFSETQ. The CDR3 has 17 amino acids. CDR3 sequence: CASSLEHRTGLNTEAFF. The CDR3 DNA sequence: TGCGCCAGCAGCTTGGAACATCGGACAGGTTTGAACACTGAAGCTTTCTTT.

CDR3 nucleotides: TGTGCCAGCTCACCAATTGGAGATTCCTACGAGCAGTACTTC. Its translation: CASSPIGDSYEQYF. This chain joins TRBV18 and TRBJ2-7; no definite D call. The ends were cut back, 2 bases at V and 1 base at J, with 9 bases in the middle. Germline V lookup: CDR1 KGHSH, CDR2 LQKENI. The CDR3 extends over 14 amino acids.

The DNA of the CDR3 is TGCGCCAGCAGCCAAGGCTATACTAGCACTGAGCAGTTCTTC. It encodes CASSQGYTSTEQFF. The V call is TRBV4-1, the J call TRBJ2-1; possibly TRBD2 for D (6 bases). The CDR3 extends over 14 amino acids. From germline, CDR1 is MGHRA and CDR2 YSYEKL. Deletions cut 1 base from V and 9 bases from J, with 13 bases between.

Only a few counts were recorded for this clone. The CDR3 here is CASSGTSGRANGELFF. CDR3 bases: TGTGCCAGCAGCGGGACTAGCGGGAGGGCCAACGGGGAGCTGTTTTTT. The gene calls are TRBV2 and TRBJ2-2, with 16 bases fitting TRBD2. This CDR3 has 16 residues. V lost 6 bases and J lost 7; bases outside the gene matches: 5. CDR1 and CDR2 (germline): SNHLY, FYNNEI.

V gene TRBV19 combines with J gene TRBJ1-4, with 9 bases identical to TRBD1. Germline V CDR1 and CDR2: LNHDA, SQIVND (reference sequence). The CDR3 loop spans 14 amino acids. V trimming: 8 bases; J trimming: 7 bases; junction bases outside the gene matches: 8. CDR3 DNA: TGTGCCAGTGGAGACAGGGGGAAAAGTGAAAAACTGTTTTTT. Amino acids: CASGDRGKSEKLFF.

The chain uses TRBV5-1 and TRBJ2-1, with TRBD2 identical over 10 bases. From germline, CDR1 is SGHRS and CDR2 YFSETQ. The V gene end was trimmed by 2 bases and the J gene end by 10 bases; junction bases not matched to a gene: 9. There are 15 residues in the CDR3. The CDR3 DNA follows: TGCGCCAGCAGCTTCAGCGGGGGGGCTATGGGGGAGCAGTTCTTC. Translating gives CASSFSGGAMGEQFF.

The chain links TRBV13 to TRBJ2-1, with a weak D call TRBD1 (5 bases). The length of the CDR3 is 14 residues. CDR1 is PRHDT, CDR2 FYEKMQ, per germline (reference sequence). V was cut by 5 bases and J by 7 bases, with 15 bases left in between. The CDR3 nucleotides are TGTGCCAGCAGCCGCCCTCCAGGGATGAATGAGCAGTTCTTC. Amino acids: CASSRPPGMNEQFF.

The V call is TRBV11-3, the J call TRBJ1-2; D uncertain. V was pared by 5 bases and J by 4 bases, with 14 bases between. This CDR3 has 14 residues. Germline V gene lookup returns CDR1 SGHNT and CDR2 YENEEA. CDR3 sequence reads: CASSGGQDGYGYTF. In nucleotides, the CDR3 is TGTGCCAGCAGCGGTGGCCAGGATGGCTATGGCTACACCTTC.